This T cell receptor (beta chain) stems from a study of blood T cell repertoires in COVID-19. The wider study: Samples of COVID-19 (acute and convalescent) were obtained from the United States, Italy and Spain. T cells, B-cell-depleted T cells, or PBMCs supplied cDNA or gDNA.

Original analysis: Cell counts per sample came from amplifying reference gene primers. Method: immunoSEQ multiplex PCR; TCRdb's copy keeps in-frame clones and lacks some. The DNA was the basis for D and trimming; V, J and clone size are from that table. The sample contains fewer than 80,000 clones, about 87% of which appear only once. CDR3 length equals 15 residues. J was trimmed by 2 bases and V by 1 base; bases with no gene match: 3. CDR1 and CDR2 from the germline V gene are SGDLS and YYNGEE. Sequencing was performed on peripheral blood. The chain joins TRBV9 to TRBJ2-7; the match to TRBD1 covers 10 bases. The sequence was obtained from an older man with acute or convalescent COVID-19. The CDR3 region has the DNA TGTGCCAGCAGCGTATCGACAGGGGGCGCCTACGAGCAGTACTTC. As protein: CASSVSTGGAYEQYF.